This TCR beta chain was retrieved from a study of cytomegalovirus exposure and HLA in healthy donors (dated by TCRdb to 2015 to 2018). Concerning the study at large: According to an earlier analysis of a few hundred of the donors, about 179 million T cells yielded 117 million unique TCR beta sequences and approximately 300 Gb of sequence data. An early release covering just under 650 HLA-typed donors comprised approximately 300 gigabases of sequencing data and around 86 million unique TCR sequences. Among the roughly 400 genotyped donors, approximately 77% belonged to the genetic ancestry cluster associated with self-reported Caucasian donors. The study aimed to test whether signatures of past pathogen exposure could be identified by cataloging public T cell receptors. The T cell repertoires of under 750 subjects were profiled by immunosequencing and related to cytomegalovirus serostatus. Along with the 666-subject first cohort, a separate validation cohort of over 90 different subjects was used. The study combined high-throughput TCR immunosequencing, statistical association of individual TCRs with disease status, and machine learning to predict cytomegalovirus infection status. To study patterns of TCR occurrence, a later analysis re-analyzed previously published TCR beta repertoires from 500 to 850 donors and added high-resolution HLA genotyping. Rather than drawing on any new phenotypic data, the later analysis identified candidate immune exposures from TCR beta sequences and the way those sequences occurred across donors. An earlier analysis of approximately 630 of the donors applied high-throughput TCR beta sequencing to assess whether each TCR beta V gene segment acted as functional or pseudogenic. Donor age, sex, ethnicity and CMV serostatus were compiled together with the repertoire data. A later genetic analysis used genome-wide SNP genotypes for about 65% of the 666 donors, treating that subset as a discovery cohort. Every discovery cohort repertoire had been produced on one sequencing platform. HLA typing covered class I and class II loci at four-digit resolution. Typing coverage differed by locus: A, B, C, DRB1 and DQB1 were typed in roughly 620-630 donors, DQA1 in 500 to 550, DPA1 in approximately 600, and DPB1 in around 490. Four or five DR-DQ haplotypes were handled as single units for association and clustering because linkage in the cohort was strong. Across 398 genotyped donors of the cohort, an average of about 220,000 unique TCR beta nucleotide sequences per donor were sequenced, and roughly 18% of those sequences were non-productive. Study-wide conclusions, independent of this receptor: A further reported finding was that TCR beta sequences accurately predicted the HLA-A and HLA-B alleles for most subjects in the first cohort. Several of the top co-occurrence clusters appeared to be linked to parvovirus B19, influenza, CMV and Epstein-Barr virus, according to a later analysis. According to a later analysis, TCR association rates differed among HLA loci, with DRB1 alleles showing the most associated TCRs and HLA-C alleles showing the fewest. Linkage disequilibrium might explain the correlated functional status among segregating V segments, but an unknown experimental factor could not be ruled out. Only TCR beta chains were sequenced in this cohort, and the absence of alpha or paired-chain data limited detectable features. When HLA alleles, especially DR and DQ, strongly co-occurred, TCR associations were difficult to assign to individual alleles. Because HLA typing was unavailable for some donors at each locus, only the typed subset was used in association tests. The classifier was reported to diagnose cytomegalovirus status with high specificity and sensitivity in both the original and validation cohorts. Roughly uniform sequencing depth across donors was assumed in presence/absence analyses, although this assumption may not hold. Most TCR sequences were observed very rarely across donors, whereas some public TCRs were present in many individuals. A group of highly shared sequence variants was considered likely to be a technical artifact of the sequencing pipeline. Because counts were too low, about 18 rarely observed V segments, including chromosome 9 orphons, were left out of the earlier analysis of 587 of the donors. At a false discovery rate of 0.05, a later analysis linked 15,000 to 20,000 TCR beta sequences to specific HLA alleles. Some IMGT-functional V segments, including TRBV6-2 and TRBV6-3, could not be distinguished by the 87-base-pair reads and were therefore excluded. The study gave a list of under 200 TCR beta chains associated with cytomegalovirus. Compared with equally common non-associated chains, HLA-associated TCR beta chains in a later analysis were more clonally expanded and had lower generation probabilities. According to a later genetic analysis, donors in an Asian-associated ancestry cluster had fewer N-insertions in productive TCRs than the approximately 700-donor mean. The authors suggested that the approach could potentially be extended to other disease states and immunological phenotypes. According to a later analysis, most CMV-associated TCR beta chains appeared to be HLA-restricted, and the HLA associations seemed to be driven largely by CMV exposure. Three of the identified cytomegalovirus-associated TCR beta chains were confirmed in vitro to be specific for cytomegalovirus antigens. The only immune exposure information available for the cohort was CMV serostatus. A later genetic analysis associated a missense DCLRE1C variant with V-gene and J-gene trimming of TCR beta chains, and an independent cohort replicated the association. Broadly in line with IMGT annotations, most TCR beta V segments showed up in productive rearrangements about 90% or about 30% of the time in an earlier analysis of approximately 640 of the donors.

The library relied on the immunoSEQ multiplex PCR assay. A mixture of 60 forward primers for TCR Vbeta segments and 13 reverse primers for TCR Jbeta segments was used in the multiplex PCR. The CDR3 region of rearranged TCR beta genes was amplified from genomic DNA with a multiplex PCR assay. The Illumina HiSeq System was used to sequence the amplified TCR beta libraries as 87-base-pair reads. Per the source publication's procedure: In a later analysis, tens of millions of unique TCR beta chains were counted across the 690 or so repertoires, and roughly 11 million of these chains were shared by at least two donors. To remove PCR and sequencing errors, raw reads were error-corrected and collapsed into unique sequences using a nearest-neighbor algorithm that merged closely related sequences. Alignment of CDR3 sequences to IMGT reference sequences was used to assign V, D and J gene segments. For a sequence to be retained, a match of at least six nucleotides to both a V gene segment and a J gene segment was required. Rearrangements were classified as productive when the CDR3 lacked stop codons and remained in frame with V and J, and all other rearrangements were classified as non-productive. CDR3 was defined according to IMGT convention as the region running from the second conserved V-encoded cysteine to the conserved J-encoded phenylalanine. In an earlier analysis of just under 600 of the donors, sequences lacking an unambiguous match to a single V gene segment were excluded. In an earlier analysis of approximately 550 of the donors, V segments were called functional above 56.7% productive rearrangements and were called segregating when the between-donor standard deviation exceeded 5%. To diagnose cytomegalovirus status from the catalog of TCR beta chain sequences, a statistical classification framework was built. A later analysis assigned V and J genes by comparing TCR nucleotide sequences with IMGT/GENE-DB human TR gene sequences. A later analysis assigned CDR3 sequences and most-parsimonious VDJ recombination scenarios with the TCRdist pipeline. A later analysis defined each TCR beta chain by its CDR3 amino acid sequence plus V-gene family, and excluded reads lacking a unique V-gene family. As a way to deal with suspected cross-contamination and a sequencing artifact, a later analysis dropped nearly 600 nucleotide sequences that were highly shared and had low generation probability. In a later analysis, a clonal expansion index for each public chain was calculated from normalized within-repertoire ranks of inferred template counts. Generation probabilities in a later analysis came from a VDJ recombination model fitted to out-of-frame rearrangements, and those results were checked against IGoR. In a later analysis, TCR-TCR, TCR-HLA and TCR-CMV co-occurrence was scored with hypergeometric tests, and a repertoire-size bias correction was applied to TCR pairs. A later analysis estimated false discovery rates by permuting HLA or CMV assignments 20 times. In a later analysis, co-occurring TCRs were grouped with DBSCAN, and TCRdist sequence similarity was added when clustering was performed within HLA-allele-positive subsets. Repertoires with fewer than 30,000 or more than 120,000 public chains were left out of co-occurrence clustering, as were four to six repertoires with anomalous nucleotide sharing. The immuneACCESS repertoire file appears here via TCRdb, limited to in-frame rearrangements. These files lack a portion of the clones; in checked studies, under half of the deficit traces to unresolved V genes, and the cause of the others is not known. V and J calls and clone size come straight from that table; D and trimming were deduced from the DNA. Here the sample has 100,000 to 150,000 clones; 83% occur a single time. The ten biggest clones cover over 3% of the sample.

With regard to this clone: Its antigen is currently not known. No base quality values were provided; no much bigger clone lies one nucleotide off.

The cohort comprised around 690 healthy bone marrow donors. All cohort members were sampled while nominally healthy, although unrecorded immune exposures were likely present. The donor was CMV seropositive and was included in the group of 250 to 300 seropositive cohort members. Each donor provided a peripheral blood sample, and peripheral blood mononuclear cells were used for TCR beta sequencing. Genomic DNA extraction from the blood cell samples was performed with the Qiagen DNeasy Blood Extraction Kit. The V and J ends are trimmed by 2 bases and 6 bases, leaving 11 bases between them. The CDR1 and CDR2 encoded by the germline V gene are SGHTA and FQGTGA. Inclusive of the bounding cysteine and phenylalanine, the CDR3 is 14 residues long. Only the CDR3 region is kept as DNA, spanning 42 bases read in frame from base 1.

Sequences were obtained from PBMCs. The receptor was derived from a woman aged 40 to 55 in good health and CMV-seropositive. The chain was built from TRBV7-3 and TRBJ2-1; no D segment can be confidently identified. The sequence in DNA is TGTGCCAGCAGCTTAGAGGCGGCCCCCAATGAGCAGTTCTTC. It codes for CASSLEAAPNEQFF. Joined to the reference TRBV7-3 and TRBJ2-1 proteins, this CDR3 gives the full variable domain: GAGVSQTPSNKVTEKGKYVELRCDPISGHTALYWYRQSLGQGPEFLIYFQGTGAADDSGLPNDRFFAVRPEGSVSTLKIQRTERGDSAVYLCASSLEAAPNEQFFGPGTRLTVL.